This T cell receptor (beta chain) originates from a study of T cells after yellow fever vaccination. Study outcomes and limitations: Detected again after the booster were most primary-vaccination clones, at 95% to 98% CD4 and approximately 87% CD8. Abundant clonotypes from the bulk population could get into FACS-sorted repertoires as contaminants. The secondary response peaked faster, at day 5 versus 15, but was weaker.

CDR1 and CDR2 (germline): MDHEN, SYDVKM. This CDR3 has 13 residues. Trimming took off 1 base at V and 8 bases at J, with 8 bases between the two ends. MiXCR, run by TCRdb on the 5' RACE reads, gives a single entry per CDR3 protein. The data hold about 430,000 distinct CDR3 sequences, with about 19% observed a single time. The table lists this clonotype with a few counts. The antigen is not known. The receptor was derived from a young man who received the YFV17D yellow fever vaccine. Sequencing was performed on PBMCs, taken before the yellow fever booster vaccination. The chain combines TRBV28 with TRBJ2-2; D is unclear. Written as DNA, the CDR3 is TGTGCCAGCAGTTTATCGGTCCTAGGGGAGCTGTTTTTT. Amino acid sequence: CASSLSVLGELFF.